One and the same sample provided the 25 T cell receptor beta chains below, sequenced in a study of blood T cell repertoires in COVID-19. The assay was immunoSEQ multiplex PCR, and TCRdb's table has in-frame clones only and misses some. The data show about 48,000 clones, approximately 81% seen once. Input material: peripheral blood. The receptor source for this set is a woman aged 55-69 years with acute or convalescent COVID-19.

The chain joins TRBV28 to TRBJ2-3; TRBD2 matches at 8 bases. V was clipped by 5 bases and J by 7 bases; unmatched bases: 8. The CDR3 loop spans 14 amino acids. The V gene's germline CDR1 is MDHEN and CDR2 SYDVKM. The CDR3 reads CASSVGTSYNTQYF. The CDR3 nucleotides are TGTGCCAGCAGTGTCGGGACTAGTTATAATACGCAGTATTTT.

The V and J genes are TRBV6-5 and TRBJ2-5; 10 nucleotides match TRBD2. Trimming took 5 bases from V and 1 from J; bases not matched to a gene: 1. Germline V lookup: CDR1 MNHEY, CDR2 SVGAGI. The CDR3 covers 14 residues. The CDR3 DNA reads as TGTGCCAGCAGTCGGACTAGCGGCCAAGAGACCCAGTACTTC. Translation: CASSRTSGQETQYF.

CDR3 in amino acids: CASKQGWTEAFF. CDR3 in DNA: TGTGCCAGCAAACAGGGTTGGACTGAAGCTTTCTTT. The V call is TRBV6-5, the J call TRBJ1-1; D is possibly TRBD1 (6 bases). V was cut by 7 bases and J by 5 bases, with 11 bases left in between. The CDR3 is 12 residues long. The germline V gene has CDR1 MNHEY and CDR2 SVGAGI.

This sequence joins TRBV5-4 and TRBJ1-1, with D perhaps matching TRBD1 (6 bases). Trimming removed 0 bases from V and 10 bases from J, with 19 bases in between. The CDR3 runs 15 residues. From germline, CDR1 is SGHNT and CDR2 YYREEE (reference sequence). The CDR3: CASSLEWSGDVGAFF. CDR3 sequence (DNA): TGTGCCAGCAGCTTGGAGTGGTCAGGGGACGTCGGAGCTTTCTTT.

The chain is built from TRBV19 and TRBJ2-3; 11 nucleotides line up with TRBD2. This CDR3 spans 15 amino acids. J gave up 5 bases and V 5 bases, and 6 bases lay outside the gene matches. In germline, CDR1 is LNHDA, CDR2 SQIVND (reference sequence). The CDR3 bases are TGTGCCAGTAGTCCTAGCGGGAGGAAGGGAGATACGCAGTATTTT. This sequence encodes CASSPSGRKGDTQYF.

The CDR3 DNA sequence: TGTGCCAGCTCACCACAGAGGACAGGTTTGACTTTTAACTATGGCTACACCTTC. This encodes CASSPQRTGLTFNYGYTF. This chain connects TRBV18 to TRBJ1-2, with 7 bases matching TRBD1. This CDR3 is built from 18 residues. Per the germline V gene, CDR1 is KGHSH and CDR2 is LQKENI. Germline trimming cut 1 base from V and 1 base from J; bases unmatched to any gene: 12.

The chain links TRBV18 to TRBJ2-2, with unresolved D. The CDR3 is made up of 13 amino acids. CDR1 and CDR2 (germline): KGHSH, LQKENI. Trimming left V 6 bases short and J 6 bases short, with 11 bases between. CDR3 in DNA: TGTGCCAGCTCCCCCTTATCGGCCGGGGAGCTGTTTTTT. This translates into CASSPLSAGELFF.

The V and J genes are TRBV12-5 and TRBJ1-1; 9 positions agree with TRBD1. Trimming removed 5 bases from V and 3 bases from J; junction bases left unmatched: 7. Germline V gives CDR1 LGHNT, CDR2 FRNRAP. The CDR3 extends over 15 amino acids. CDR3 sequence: CASGGPGQGDTEAFF. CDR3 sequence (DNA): TGTGCTAGTGGTGGACCGGGACAGGGAGACACTGAAGCTTTCTTT.

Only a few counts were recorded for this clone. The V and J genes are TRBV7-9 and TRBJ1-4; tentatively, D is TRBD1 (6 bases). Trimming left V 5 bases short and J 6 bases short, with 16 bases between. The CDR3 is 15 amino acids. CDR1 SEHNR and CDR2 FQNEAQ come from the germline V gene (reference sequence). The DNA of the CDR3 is TGTGCCAGCAGCACACAGGGTAGTGGGCATGAAAAACTGTTTTTT. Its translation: CASSTQGSGHEKLFF.

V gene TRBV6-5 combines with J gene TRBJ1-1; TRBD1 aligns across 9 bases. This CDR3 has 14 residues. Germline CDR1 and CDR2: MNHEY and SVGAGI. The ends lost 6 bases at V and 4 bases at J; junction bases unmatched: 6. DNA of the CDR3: TGTGCCAGCAGCCTACAGGGGGCGGCCACTGAAGCTTTCTTT. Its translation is CASSLQGAATEAFF.

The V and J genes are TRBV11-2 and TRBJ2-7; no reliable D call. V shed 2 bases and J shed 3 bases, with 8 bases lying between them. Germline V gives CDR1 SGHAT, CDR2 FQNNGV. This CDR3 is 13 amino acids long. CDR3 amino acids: CASSLRQIYEQYF. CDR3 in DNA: TGTGCCAGCAGCTTAAGACAAATCTACGAGCAGTACTTC. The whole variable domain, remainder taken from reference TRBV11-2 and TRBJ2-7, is EAGVAQSPRYKIIEKRQSVAFWCNPISGHATLYWYQQILGQGPKLLIQFQNNGVVDDSQLPKDRFSAERLKGVDSTLKIQPAKLEDSAVYLCASSLRQIYEQYFGPGTRLTVT.

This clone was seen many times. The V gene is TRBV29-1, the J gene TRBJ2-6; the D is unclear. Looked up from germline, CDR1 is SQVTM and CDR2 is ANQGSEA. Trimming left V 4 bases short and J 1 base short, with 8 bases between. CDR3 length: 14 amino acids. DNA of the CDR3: TGCAGCGTTGTAGTCCCGTCTGGGGCCAACGTCCTGACTTTC. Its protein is CSVVVPSGANVLTF.

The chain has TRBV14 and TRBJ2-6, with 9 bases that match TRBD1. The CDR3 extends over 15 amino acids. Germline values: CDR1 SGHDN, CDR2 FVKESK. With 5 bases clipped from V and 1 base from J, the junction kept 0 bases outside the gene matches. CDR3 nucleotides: TGTGCCAGCAGCGACAGGGGGTCTGGGGCCAACGTCCTGACTTTC. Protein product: CASSDRGSGANVLTF.

For the CDR3, the DNA is TGTGCCAGCAGCGGCGGGACTAGCGACACCGGGGAGCTGTTTTTT. Translating it yields CASSGGTSDTGELFF. The rearrangement uses TRBV4-2 and TRBJ2-2; 10 bases fit TRBD2. V gave up 5 bases and J gave up 3 bases; unmatched junction bases: 3. CDR1 and CDR2 (germline): LGHNA, YNFKEQ. The CDR3 contains 15 residues.

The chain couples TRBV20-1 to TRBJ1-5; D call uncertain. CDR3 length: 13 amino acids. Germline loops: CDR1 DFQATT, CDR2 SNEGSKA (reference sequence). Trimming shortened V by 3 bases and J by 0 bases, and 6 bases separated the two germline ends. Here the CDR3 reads CSASSDSNQPQHF. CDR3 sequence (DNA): TGCAGTGCTAGTTCAGATAGCAATCAGCCCCAGCATTTT.

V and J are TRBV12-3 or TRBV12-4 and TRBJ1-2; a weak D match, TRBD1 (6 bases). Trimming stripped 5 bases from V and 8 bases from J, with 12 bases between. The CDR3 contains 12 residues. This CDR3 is CASSEGGSGYTF. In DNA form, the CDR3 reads TGTGCCAGCAGTGAGGGGGGGTCCGGCTACACCTTC.

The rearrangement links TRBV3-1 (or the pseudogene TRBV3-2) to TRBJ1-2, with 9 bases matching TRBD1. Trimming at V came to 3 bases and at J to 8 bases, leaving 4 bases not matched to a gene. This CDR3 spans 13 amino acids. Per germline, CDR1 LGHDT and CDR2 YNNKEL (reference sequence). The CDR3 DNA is TGTGCCAGCAGCCAGAACAGGGGGCGCGGCTACACCTTC. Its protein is CASSQNRGRGYTF.

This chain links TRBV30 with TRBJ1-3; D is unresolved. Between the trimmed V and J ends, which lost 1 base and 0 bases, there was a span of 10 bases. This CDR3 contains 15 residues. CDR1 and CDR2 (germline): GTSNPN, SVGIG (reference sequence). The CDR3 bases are TGTGCCTGGAGTGGTCAGTCACCCTCTGGAAACACCATATATTTT. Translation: CAWSGQSPSGNTIYF.

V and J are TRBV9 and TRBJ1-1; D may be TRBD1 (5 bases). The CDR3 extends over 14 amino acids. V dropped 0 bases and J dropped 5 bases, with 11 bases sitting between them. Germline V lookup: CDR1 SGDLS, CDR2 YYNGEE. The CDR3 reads CASSVDGARTEAFF. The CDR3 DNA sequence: TGTGCCAGCAGCGTAGATGGGGCAAGGACTGAAGCTTTCTTT.

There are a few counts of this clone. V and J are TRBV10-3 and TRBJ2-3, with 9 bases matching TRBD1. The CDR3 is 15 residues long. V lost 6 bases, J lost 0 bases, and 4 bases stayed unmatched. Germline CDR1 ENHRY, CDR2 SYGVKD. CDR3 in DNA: TGTGCCATCAGGCAAGACAGGGGGAGCACAGATACGCAGTATTTT. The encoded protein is CAIRQDRGSTDTQYF.

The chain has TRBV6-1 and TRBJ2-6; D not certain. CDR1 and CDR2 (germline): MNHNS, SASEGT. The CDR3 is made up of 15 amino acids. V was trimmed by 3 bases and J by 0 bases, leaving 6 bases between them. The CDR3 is CASSDLFSGANVLTF. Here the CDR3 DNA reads TGTGCCAGCAGTGACCTATTCTCTGGGGCCAACGTCCTGACTTTC.

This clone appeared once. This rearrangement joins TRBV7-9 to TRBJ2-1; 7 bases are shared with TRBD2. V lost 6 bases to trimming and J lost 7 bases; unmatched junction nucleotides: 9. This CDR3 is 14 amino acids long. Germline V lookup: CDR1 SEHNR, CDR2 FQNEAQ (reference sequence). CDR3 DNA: TGTGCCAGCAGGCTGGCGGGAGTTGGGAATGAGCAGTTCTTC. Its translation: CASRLAGVGNEQFF.

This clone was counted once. CDR3 region: CASRGPNEKLFF. CDR3 bases: TGTGCCTCCAGGGGCCCTAATGAAAAACTGTTTTTT. The chain combines TRBV6-5 with TRBJ1-4, with D possibly TRBD1 on 6 matching bases. Germline CDR1 and CDR2: MNHEY and SVGAGI. This CDR3 is 12 amino acids long. The ends were cut back, 11 bases at V and 3 bases at J, with 10 bases in the middle.

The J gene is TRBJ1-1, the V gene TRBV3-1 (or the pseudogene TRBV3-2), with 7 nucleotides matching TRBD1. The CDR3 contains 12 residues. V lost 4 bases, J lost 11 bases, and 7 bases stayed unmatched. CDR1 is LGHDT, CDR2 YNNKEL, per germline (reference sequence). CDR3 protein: CASSLPGQSAFF. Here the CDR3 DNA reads TGTGCCAGCAGCCTCCCGGGACAGTCGGCTTTCTTT.

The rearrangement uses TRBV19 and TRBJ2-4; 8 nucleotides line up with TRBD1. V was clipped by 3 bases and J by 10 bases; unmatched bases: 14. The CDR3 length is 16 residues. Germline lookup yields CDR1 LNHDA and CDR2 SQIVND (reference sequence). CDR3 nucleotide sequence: TGTGCCAGTAGTATGAACACAGGACAGGGTGGTTGGATTCAGTACTTC. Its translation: CASSMNTGQGGWIQYF.